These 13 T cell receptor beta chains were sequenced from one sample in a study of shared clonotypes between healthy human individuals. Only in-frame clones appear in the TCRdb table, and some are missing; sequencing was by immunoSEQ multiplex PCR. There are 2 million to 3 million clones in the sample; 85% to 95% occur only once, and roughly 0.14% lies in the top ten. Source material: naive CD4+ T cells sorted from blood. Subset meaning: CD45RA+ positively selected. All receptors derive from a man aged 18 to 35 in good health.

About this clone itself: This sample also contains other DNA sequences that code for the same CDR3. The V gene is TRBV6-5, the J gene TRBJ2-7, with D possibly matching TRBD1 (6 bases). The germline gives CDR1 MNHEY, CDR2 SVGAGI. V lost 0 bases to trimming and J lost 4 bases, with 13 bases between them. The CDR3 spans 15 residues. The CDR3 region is CASSYSGQSSYEQYF. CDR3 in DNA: TGTGCCAGCAGTTACTCCGGACAGAGCTCTTACGAGCAGTACTTC.

CDR3 sequence (DNA): TGTGCCAGCTCACCAAGGCAGGGGGCGGTCAGAGAGACCCAGTACTTC. Translation gives CASSPRQGAVRETQYF. The gene calls are TRBV18 and TRBJ2-5; TRBD1 aligns across 8 bases. The V segment lost 2 bases and the J segment 4 bases; nucleotides outside the gene matches: 9. From germline, CDR1 is KGHSH and CDR2 LQKENI. The CDR3 loop spans 16 amino acids.

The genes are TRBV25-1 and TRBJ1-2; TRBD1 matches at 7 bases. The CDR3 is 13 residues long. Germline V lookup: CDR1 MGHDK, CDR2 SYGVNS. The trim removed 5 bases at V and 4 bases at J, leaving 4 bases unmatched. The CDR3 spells CASSLGQTYGYTF. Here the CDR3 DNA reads TGTGCCAGCAGTTTGGGACAGACCTATGGCTACACCTTC.

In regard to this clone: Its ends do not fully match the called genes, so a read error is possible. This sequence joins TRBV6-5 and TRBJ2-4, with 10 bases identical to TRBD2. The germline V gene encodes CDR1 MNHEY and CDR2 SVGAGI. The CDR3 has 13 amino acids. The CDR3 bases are TGTGCCAGCAAGGGAGGGCTAGCGGGAGTAGCGTCCTTC. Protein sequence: CASKGGLAGVASF.

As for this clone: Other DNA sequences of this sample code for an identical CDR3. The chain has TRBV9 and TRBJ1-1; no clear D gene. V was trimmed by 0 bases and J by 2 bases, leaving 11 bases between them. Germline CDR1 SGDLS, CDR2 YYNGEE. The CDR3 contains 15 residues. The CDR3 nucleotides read TGTGCCAGCAGCGTAGCTTTACCGGGAAACACTGAAGCTTTCTTT. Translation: CASSVALPGNTEAFF.

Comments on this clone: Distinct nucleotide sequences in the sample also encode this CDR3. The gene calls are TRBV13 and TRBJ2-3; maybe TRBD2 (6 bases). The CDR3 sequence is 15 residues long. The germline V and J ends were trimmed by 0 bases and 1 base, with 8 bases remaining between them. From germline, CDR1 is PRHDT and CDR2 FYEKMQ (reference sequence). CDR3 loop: CASSLGGGGTDTQYF. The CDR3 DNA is TGTGCCAGCAGCTTAGGGGGCGGGGGCACAGATACGCAGTATTTT.

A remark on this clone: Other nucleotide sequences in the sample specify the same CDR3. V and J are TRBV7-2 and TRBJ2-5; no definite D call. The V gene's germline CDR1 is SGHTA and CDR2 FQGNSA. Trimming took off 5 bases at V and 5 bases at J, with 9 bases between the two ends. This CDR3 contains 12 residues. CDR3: CASSLARETQYF. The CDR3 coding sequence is TGTGCCAGCAGCCTGGCGCGGGAGACCCAGTACTTC. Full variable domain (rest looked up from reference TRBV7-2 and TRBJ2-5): GAGVSQSPSNKVTEKGKDVELRCDPISGHTALYWYRQSLGQGLEFLIYFQGNSAPDKSGLPSDRFSAERTGGSVSTLTIQRTQQEDSAVYLCASSLARETQYFGPGTRLLVL.

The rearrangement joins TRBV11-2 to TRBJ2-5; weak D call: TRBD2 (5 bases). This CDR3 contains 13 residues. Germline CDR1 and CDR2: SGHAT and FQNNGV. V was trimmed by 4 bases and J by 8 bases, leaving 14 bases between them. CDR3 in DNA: TGTGCCAGCAGCTCCCAGGCCCCGGGAACCCAGTACTTC. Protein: CASSSQAPGTQYF.

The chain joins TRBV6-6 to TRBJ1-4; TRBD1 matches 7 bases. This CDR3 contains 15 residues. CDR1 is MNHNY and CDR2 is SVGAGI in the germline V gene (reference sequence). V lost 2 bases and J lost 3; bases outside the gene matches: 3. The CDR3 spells CASSYDREANEKLFF. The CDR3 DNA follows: TGTGCCAGCAGTTACGACAGGGAGGCTAATGAAAAACTGTTTTTT.

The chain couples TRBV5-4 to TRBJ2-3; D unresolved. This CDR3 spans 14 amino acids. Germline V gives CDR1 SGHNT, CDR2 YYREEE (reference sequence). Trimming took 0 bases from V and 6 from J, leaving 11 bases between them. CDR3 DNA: TGTGCCAGCAGCTTGGCGGCACGCCCGGATACGCAGTATTTT. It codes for CASSLAARPDTQYF.

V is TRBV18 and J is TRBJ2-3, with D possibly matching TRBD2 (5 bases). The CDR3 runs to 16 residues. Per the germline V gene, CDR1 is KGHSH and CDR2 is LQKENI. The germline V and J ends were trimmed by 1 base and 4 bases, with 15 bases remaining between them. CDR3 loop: CASSPLLVSSSDTQYF. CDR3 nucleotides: TGTGCCAGCTCACCACTACTAGTTTCTTCCTCAGATACGCAGTATTTT.

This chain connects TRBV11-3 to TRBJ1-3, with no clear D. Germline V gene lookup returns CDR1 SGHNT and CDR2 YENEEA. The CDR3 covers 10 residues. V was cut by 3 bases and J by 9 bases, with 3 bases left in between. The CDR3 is CASSFFTIYF. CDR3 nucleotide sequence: TGTGCCAGCAGCTTTTTCACCATATATTTT.

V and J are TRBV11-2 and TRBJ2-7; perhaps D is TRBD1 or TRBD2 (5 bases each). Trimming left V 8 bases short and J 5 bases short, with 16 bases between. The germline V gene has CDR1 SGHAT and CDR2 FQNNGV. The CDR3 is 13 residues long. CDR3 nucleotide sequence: TGTGCCAGCGGGGGAGTCAGGGTCCACGAGCAGTACTTC. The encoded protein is CASGGVRVHEQYF.